This entry is about one TCR beta chain. The entry originates in a study of lymphopenia after photon versus proton radiotherapy. Here immunoSEQ multiplex PCR was the method, and the copy in TCRdb shows in-frame clones only, minus some. The sample consists of 50,000 or so clones, around 90% of them appearing once. This receptor was obtained from a woman between 35 and 50 years old with cholangiocarcinoma. Here the sequenced sample was peripheral blood, taken from a patient treated with photon-based radiotherapy.

The CDR3 spells CASGELTPRDTEAFF. The CDR3 DNA reads TGTGCCAGCGGAGAATTAACGCCACGGGACACTGAAGCTTTCTTT. This chain links TRBV2 with TRBJ1-1, with D hard to call. This CDR3 contains 15 residues. Per the germline V gene, CDR1 is SNHLY and CDR2 is FYNNEI. V was clipped by 8 bases and J by 3 bases, with 19 bases between them. Full variable domain (rest looked up from reference TRBV2 and TRBJ1-1): EPEVTQTPSHQVTQMGQEVILRCVPISNHLYFYWYRQILGQKVEFLVSFYNNEISEKSEIFDDQFSVERPDGSNFTLKIRSTKLEDSAMYFCASGELTPRDTEAFFGQGTRLTVV.